The next 32 T cell receptor beta chains were all read from a single sample in a study of human T cells and chemical hapten exposure. TCRdb re-analysed the 5' RACE reads in MiXCR, keeping a single row per CDR3 protein. This table has some 150,000 distinct CDR3 sequences, over 3.5% appearing once. Before extraction, the whole blood was not fractionated, and total RNA was taken from it. These TCRs come from a female donor in good health.

This clonotype has ten or more counts. This rearrangement joins TRBV29-1 to TRBJ2-7; 8 nucleotides align to TRBD2. This CDR3 comprises 13 residues. CDR1 and CDR2 from the germline V gene are SQVTM and ANQGSEA. V dropped 8 bases and J dropped 2; count of bases not matched to a gene: 8. The CDR3 protein is CSFISGAPYEQYF. The CDR3 nucleotides are TGCAGCTTCATTAGCGGGGCTCCCTACGAGCAGTACTTC.

This clonotype has ten or more counts. This chain connects TRBV7-3 to TRBJ1-2; possible D gene TRBD1, 6 bases. V was pared by 2 bases and J by 4 bases, with 26 bases between. The CDR3 extends over 19 amino acids. Per the germline V gene, CDR1 is SGHTA and CDR2 is FQGTGA. The CDR3 loop reads CASSLGPRDIRVGFYGYTF. CDR3 DNA sequence: TGTGCCAGCAGCTTAGGCCCAAGGGACATTCGCGTAGGCTTCTATGGCTACACCTTC. The full variable domain, completed using reference TRBV7-3 and TRBJ1-2, is GAGVSQTPSNKVTEKGKYVELRCDPISGHTALYWYRQSLGQGPEFLIYFQGTGAADDSGLPNDRFFAVRPEGSVSTLKIQRTERGDSAVYLCASSLGPRDIRVGFYGYTFGSGTRLTVV.

This clonotype was counted ten times or more. The rearrangement links TRBV29-1 to TRBJ1-1, with 7 bases identical to TRBD1. V was clipped by 7 bases and J by 2 bases; unmatched bases: 7. This CDR3 contains 13 residues. The germline CDR1 and CDR2 sequences are SQVTM and ANQGSEA. The CDR3: CSANRDRNTEAFF. CDR3 nucleotides: TGCAGCGCAAACCGGGACAGAAACACTGAAGCTTTCTTT.

The sample holds many counts of this clonotype. The chain recombines TRBV20-1 with TRBJ1-2, with D maybe TRBD1 (6 bases). From germline, CDR1 is DFQATT and CDR2 SNEGSKA (reference sequence). The CDR3 has 12 residues. The ends were cut back, 5 bases at V and 7 bases at J, with 14 bases in the middle. For the CDR3, the DNA is TGCAGTGCTTCCACAGGGTTGGGTGGCTACACCTTC. Amino acids: CSASTGLGGYTF.

This clonotype appeared many times. The CDR3 is CASSLVALAKNIQYF. The CDR3 nucleotides read TGTGCCAGCAGCTTGGTGGCCTTAGCCAAAAACATTCAGTACTTC. V usage is TRBV5-6 and J usage is TRBJ2-4, with D uncertain. Germline loops: CDR1 SGHDT, CDR2 YYEEEE. Trimming took 0 bases from V and 0 from J, leaving 7 bases between them. CDR3 size: 15 residues.

This clonotype came up many times. The chain has TRBV3-1 and TRBJ2-5; D gene ambiguous. With 1 base removed from V and 4 bases from J, the gap between germline ends came to 16 bases. This CDR3 is 16 amino acids long. Germline CDR1 is LGHDT and CDR2 is YNNKEL (reference sequence). As DNA, the CDR3 is TGTGCCAGCAGCCAAGGTCAGAAGGCCTTTAGAGAGACCCAGTACTTC. Protein product: CASSQGQKAFRETQYF.

This clonotype was seen at least ten times. This chain joins TRBV6-1 and TRBJ2-7; maybe TRBD1 (6 bases). Per germline, CDR1 MNHNS and CDR2 SASEGT. Trimming shortened V by 1 base and J by 7 bases, and 23 bases separated the two germline ends. This CDR3 comprises 17 residues. The CDR3 loop is CASSEVRQGILRREQYF. The CDR3 DNA follows: TGTGCCAGCAGTGAAGTGCGGCAGGGGATTCTACGGAGGGAGCAGTACTTC.

This clonotype was recorded many times. The chain carries TRBV28 and TRBJ1-3; D possibly corresponds to TRBD1 (5 bases). CDR1 is MDHEN and CDR2 is SYDVKM in the germline V gene. This CDR3 is built from 13 residues. V dropped 7 bases and J dropped 2 bases, with 9 bases sitting between them. CDR3 nucleotides: TGTGCCAGCATCAGGGCTCCTGGAAACACCATATATTTT. Its protein is CASIRAPGNTIYF.

DNA for the CDR3: TGTGCCAGCAGCGCGGGGACAGGGAGTAACTATGGCTACACCTTC. This translates into CASSAGTGSNYGYTF. The rearrangement links TRBV9 to TRBJ1-2, with 9 bases matching TRBD1. This CDR3 contains 15 residues. The V segment lost 3 bases and the J segment 1 base; nucleotides outside the gene matches: 4. CDR1 and CDR2 from the germline V gene are SGDLS and YYNGEE.

Many counts were recorded for this clonotype. V is TRBV7-8 and J is TRBJ1-5; D gene unclear. CDR3 length equals 13 residues. The germline V and J ends were trimmed by 8 bases and 4 bases, with 12 bases remaining between them. CDR1 and CDR2 from the germline V gene are SGHVS and FQNEAQ. CDR3 region: CASAQGVNQPQHF. Written as DNA, the CDR3 is TGTGCCAGCGCCCAAGGAGTGAATCAGCCCCAGCATTTT.

This clonotype came up many times. The chain is built from TRBV7-7 and TRBJ2-5; 7 positions match TRBD2. Germline-derived CDR1 and CDR2 are SSHAT and FNYEAQ (reference sequence). Losses at the gene ends were 1 base for V and 1 base for J; bases not matched to a gene: 12. The CDR3 runs 18 residues. The CDR3 is CASSLVQSGLGRQETQYF. The CDR3 DNA follows: TGTGCCAGCAGCTTAGTTCAATCTGGACTAGGACGCCAAGAGACCCAGTACTTC. The full variable domain, in which reference TRBV7-7 and TRBJ2-5 provide the parts outside the CDR3, is GAGVSQSPRYKVTKRGQDVTLRCDPISSHATLYWYQQALGQGPEFLTYFNYEAQPDKSGLPSDRFSAERPEGSISTLTIQRTEQRDSAMYRCASSLVQSGLGRQETQYFGPGTRLLVL.

The table lists this clonotype with many counts. The chain carries TRBV6-1 and TRBJ1-5; D is ambiguous. Trimming took off 4 bases at V and 3 bases at J, with 7 bases between the two ends. The CDR3 contains 13 residues. Germline V gene sequence: CDR1 MNHNS, CDR2 SASEGT. The CDR3 sequence: CASSGQNNQPQHF. The DNA for the CDR3 is TGTGCCAGCAGTGGACAAAACAATCAGCCCCAGCATTTT.

This clonotype showed up many times. CDR3 loop: CSVERGGYGYTF. The CDR3 DNA reads TGCAGCGTTGAACGGGGAGGGTATGGCTACACCTTC. The rearrangement links TRBV29-1 to TRBJ1-2; D call uncertain. The germline CDR1 and CDR2 sequences are SQVTM and ANQGSEA. The CDR3 has 12 residues. Trimming shortened V by 2 bases and J by 5 bases, and 9 bases separated the two germline ends. Together with reference TRBV29-1 and TRBJ1-2, the CDR3 gives the full variable domain: SAVISQKPSRDICQRGTSLTIQCQVDSQVTMMFWYRQQPGQSLTLIATANQGSEATYESGFVIDKFPISRPNLTFSTLTVSNMSPEDSSIYLCSVERGGYGYTFGSGTRLTVV.

This clonotype was seen ten or more times. The J gene is TRBJ2-7, the V gene TRBV5-1; the D gene is possibly TRBD1 (6 bases). The ends were cut back, 0 bases at V and 5 bases at J, with 12 bases in the middle. Per germline, CDR1 SGHRS and CDR2 YFSETQ. This CDR3 region has 14 residues. CDR3: CASSLVSGEHEQYF. CDR3 DNA sequence: TGCGCCAGCAGCTTGGTTTCAGGGGAACACGAGCAGTACTTC.

The table lists this clonotype with many counts. This chain links TRBV29-1 with TRBJ2-7; D remains unclear. Germline-derived CDR1 and CDR2 are SQVTM and ANQGSEA. V gave up 1 base and J gave up 0 bases, with 7 bases separating them. The CDR3 is 13 residues long. The CDR3 nucleotides read TGCAGCGTTGAAGCGGGCTACTCCTACGAGCAGTACTTC. It codes for CSVEAGYSYEQYF.

This clonotype occurred many times. This sequence joins TRBV29-1 and TRBJ1-1, with a possible D match to TRBD1 (6 bases). This CDR3 is 13 amino acids long. In germline, CDR1 is SQVTM, CDR2 ANQGSEA. Trimming stripped 5 bases from V and 6 bases from J, with 16 bases between. The CDR3 protein is CSVRGQYYAEAFF. The CDR3 DNA sequence: TGCAGCGTTCGCGGACAGTACTACGCTGAAGCTTTCTTT.

This clonotype appeared many times. The J gene is TRBJ1-4, the V gene TRBV29-1, with unresolved D. Germline CDR1 and CDR2: SQVTM and ANQGSEA. Between the trimmed V and J ends, which lost 5 bases and 0 bases, there was a span of 7 bases. This CDR3 is built from 13 residues. CDR3 residues: CSVLAATNEKLFF. In DNA, the CDR3 is TGCAGCGTTCTGGCGGCAACTAATGAAAAACTGTTTTTT.

This clonotype was detected many times. The chain recombines TRBV28 with TRBJ2-3; TRBD1 is a possible D gene (5 bases). The CDR3 contains 14 residues. Trimming pared 4 bases from V and 5 bases from J, leaving 13 bases between. Looked up from germline, CDR1 is MDHEN and CDR2 is SYDVKM. CDR3 sequence: CASSSQGGGDTQYF. CDR3 DNA sequence: TGTGCCAGCAGTTCCCAGGGTGGTGGAGATACGCAGTATTTT.

The chain joins TRBV7-3 to TRBJ2-5, with 14 bases identical to TRBD2. V was pared by 1 base and J by 6 bases, with 10 bases of the junction left unmatched. Germline V gives CDR1 SGHTA, CDR2 FQGTGA. This CDR3 has 18 amino acids. Here the CDR3 DNA reads TGTGCCAGCAGCTTAAGAGCAGGGACTAGCGGGGGTGGAAAGACCCAGTACTTC. This gives the protein CASSLRAGTSGGGKTQYF.

In its sample, this clonotype was seen a few times. A read error may be the cause here, since a much bigger clone is one base away. The chain links TRBV13 to TRBJ1-2; D possibly corresponds to TRBD1 (5 bases). Germline V gene sequence: CDR1 PRHDT, CDR2 FYEKMQ (reference sequence). V was shortened by 2 bases and J by 6 bases, with 16 bases between the two germline ends. There are 15 residues in the CDR3. For the CDR3, the DNA is TGTGCCAGCAGCTTACCCGTAAGGAGGGACGATGGCTACACCTTC. Protein product: CASSLPVRRDDGYTF.

V gene TRBV29-1 combines with J gene TRBJ1-1; TRBD1 matches at 9 bases. Trimming at V came to 6 bases and at J to 2 bases, leaving 7 bases not matched to a gene. CDR1 SQVTM and CDR2 ANQGSEA come from the germline V gene. The CDR3 runs 14 residues. The CDR3 reads CSVPKDRGNTEAFF. In nucleotides, the CDR3 is TGCAGCGTACCCAAGGACAGGGGTAACACTGAAGCTTTCTTT.

This clonotype was counted many times. The CDR3 region is CASSPRQGRRNTEAFF. The CDR3 DNA follows: TGCGCCAGCAGCCCGAGGCAGGGAAGAAGGAACACTGAAGCTTTCTTT. J is TRBJ1-1 and V is TRBV5-1; perhaps TRBD1 as D (5 bases). The germline V gene encodes CDR1 SGHRS and CDR2 YFSETQ. CDR3 length equals 16 residues. V was cut by 4 bases and J by 1 base, with 17 bases left in between.

In this sample, this clonotype turned up many times. V and J are TRBV5-1 and TRBJ2-3; D not certain. Germline CDR1 and CDR2: SGHRS and YFSETQ. Trimming removed 0 bases from V and 4 bases from J, with 9 bases in between. This CDR3 has 14 amino acids. CDR3 nucleotide sequence: TGCGCCAGCAGCTTGGAGGGTAGAGCAGATACGCAGTATTTT. This translates into CASSLEGRADTQYF.

This clonotype was seen at least ten times. This chain links TRBV12-3 or TRBV12-4 with TRBJ1-1; 8 nucleotides match TRBD1. Trimming cost V 5 bases and J 1 base; bases outside gene matches: 3. This CDR3 contains 14 residues. CDR3 coding DNA: TGTGCCAGCAGTCGACAGGGGCCGAACACTGAAGCTTTCTTT. Amino acids: CASSRQGPNTEAFF.

At least ten counts were recorded for this clonotype. The genes are TRBV15 and TRBJ2-1; 8 nucleotides align to TRBD2. V lost 1 base and J lost 8; bases outside the gene matches: 7. The CDR3 spans 15 residues. CDR1 is LNHNV and CDR2 is YYDKDF in the germline V gene (reference sequence). The CDR3 nucleotides read TGTGCCACCAGCAGAGCCGGGGGGGCGAGGGATGAGCAGTTCTTC. Its protein is CATSRAGGARDEQFF.

There are many counts of this clonotype. The chain employs TRBV5-4 and TRBJ2-3; TRBD2 matches 7 bases. Germline CDR1 and CDR2: SGHNT and YYREEE (reference sequence). V dropped 0 bases and J dropped 1; count of bases not matched to a gene: 5. This CDR3 has 16 residues. The CDR3 bases are TGTGCCAGCAGCTTGGTGGCGGGGGTGGGCACAGATACGCAGTATTTT. Translation gives CASSLVAGVGTDTQYF.

This clonotype has ten or more counts. The chain employs TRBV7-9 and TRBJ1-5; D not certain. CDR1 and CDR2 (germline): SEHNR, FQNEAQ (reference sequence). V was pared by 1 base and J by 3 bases, with 4 bases between. This CDR3 is 13 amino acids long. In DNA, the CDR3 is TGTGCCAGCAGCTTAGACCCCAATCAGCCCCAGCATTTT. Amino acids: CASSLDPNQPQHF.

This clonotype was detected many times. The chain combines TRBV7-8 with TRBJ2-1, with 10 positions matching TRBD1. Germline CDR1 and CDR2: SGHVS and FQNEAQ. Trimming removed 11 bases from V and 4 bases from J; junction bases left unmatched: 8. This CDR3 has 14 residues. The CDR3 loop is CAGGRDRGYNEQFF. The CDR3 DNA sequence: TGTGCCGGGGGCCGGGACAGGGGTTACAATGAGCAGTTCTTC.

The table lists this clonotype with many counts. J is TRBJ1-4 and V is TRBV18; D not resolved. CDR3 length: 13 residues. V gave up 6 bases and J gave up 6 bases, with 11 bases separating them. Germline V gene lookup returns CDR1 KGHSH and CDR2 LQKENI. Here the CDR3 DNA reads TGTGCCAGCTCCGCCTCATCCCATGAAAAACTGTTTTTT. Its protein product is CASSASSHEKLFF.

This clonotype came up a few times. J is TRBJ2-7 and V is TRBV6-5; D is perhaps TRBD2 (6 bases). Germline lookup yields CDR1 MNHEY and CDR2 SVGAGI. V lost 2 bases and J lost 3, with 8 bases in between. The CDR3 sequence is 13 residues long. This CDR3 is CASSYPGGYEQYF. The CDR3 DNA reads TGTGCCAGCAGTTACCCCGGGGGCTACGAGCAGTACTTC.

This clonotype showed up many times. This chain connects TRBV7-3 to TRBJ2-1; D unclear. Germline CDR1 reads SGHTA; CDR2 reads FQGTGA. The CDR3 length is 13 residues. Trimming shortened V by 0 bases and J by 12 bases, and 12 bases separated the two germline ends. CDR3 region: CASSLTNPSWQFF. The CDR3 DNA reads TGTGCCAGCAGCTTAACCAATCCAAGCTGGCAGTTCTTC.

This clonotype was counted many times. The chain joins TRBV4-3 to TRBJ1-2; 7 nucleotides match TRBD1. The CDR3 is made up of 16 amino acids. Looked up from germline, CDR1 is LGHNA and CDR2 is YSLEER. Losses at the gene ends were 1 base for V and 6 bases for J; bases not matched to a gene: 11. CDR3 sequence: CASSQGSEGRGNGYTF. In nucleotides, the CDR3 is TGCGCCAGCAGCCAAGGGAGTGAGGGCAGGGGGAATGGCTACACCTTC.